This T cell receptor (beta chain) was sequenced during a study of blood T cells in healthy people across ages. Primed by a sample-barcoded 5' primer and a J-beta primer mix, a second PCR proceeded for about 6 to 11 cycles. Every sample gave at least 3 million paired-end reads containing CDR3. TCRdb reprocessed the 5' RACE reads with MiXCR, giving one entry per CDR3 protein. The sample shows about 570,000 distinct CDR3 sequences, 27% of them seen only once. The table lists this clonotype with a few counts. Its antigen is as yet unknown. General study findings and limits: Observed TCR beta diversity per million T cells went down as age went up. This fall followed a roughly linear course with age.

This CDR3 is 14 amino acids long. CDR1 LGHDT and CDR2 YNNKEL come from the germline V gene (reference sequence). With 5 bases removed from V and 4 bases from J, the gap between germline ends came to 11 bases. Every sample gave at least 5 micrograms of total RNA when it was extracted. Material: blood. The V call is TRBV3-1, the J call TRBJ2-2, with D possibly being TRBD2 (6 bases). The clonotype comes from a woman between 70 and 85 years old in good health. This chain's CDR3 is CASSVGEATGELFF. CDR3 nucleotide sequence: TGTGCCAGCAGCGTAGGGGAGGCCACCGGGGAGCTGTTTTTT.